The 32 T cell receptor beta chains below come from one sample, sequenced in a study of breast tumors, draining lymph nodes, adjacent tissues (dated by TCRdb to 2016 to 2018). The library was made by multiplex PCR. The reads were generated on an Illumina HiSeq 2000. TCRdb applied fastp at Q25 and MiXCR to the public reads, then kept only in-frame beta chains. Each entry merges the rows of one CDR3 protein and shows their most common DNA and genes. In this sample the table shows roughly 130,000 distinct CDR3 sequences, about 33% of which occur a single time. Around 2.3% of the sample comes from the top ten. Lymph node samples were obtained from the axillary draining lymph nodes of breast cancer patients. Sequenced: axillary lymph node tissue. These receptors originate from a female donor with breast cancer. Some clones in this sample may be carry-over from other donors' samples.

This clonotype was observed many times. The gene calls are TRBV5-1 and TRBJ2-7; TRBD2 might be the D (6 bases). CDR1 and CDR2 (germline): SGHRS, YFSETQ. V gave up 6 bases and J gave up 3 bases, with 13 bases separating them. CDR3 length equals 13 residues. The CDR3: CASNLEGGYEQYF. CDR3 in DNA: TGCGCCAGCAACCTCGAGGGAGGCTACGAGCAGTACTTC.

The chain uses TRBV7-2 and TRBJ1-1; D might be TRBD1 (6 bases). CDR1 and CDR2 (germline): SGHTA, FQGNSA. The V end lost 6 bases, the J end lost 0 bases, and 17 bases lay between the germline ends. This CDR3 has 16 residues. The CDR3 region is CASRPTPGQLNTEAFF. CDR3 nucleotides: TGTGCCAGCAGACCTACCCCGGGACAATTGAACACTGAAGCTTTCTTT.

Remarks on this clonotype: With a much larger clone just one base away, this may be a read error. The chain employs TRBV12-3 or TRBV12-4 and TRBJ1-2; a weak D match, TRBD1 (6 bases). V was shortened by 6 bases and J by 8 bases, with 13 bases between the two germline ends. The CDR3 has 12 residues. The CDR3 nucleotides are TGTGCCAGCAGCAACCAGGGGATCGGCTACACCTTC. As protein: CASSNQGIGYTF.

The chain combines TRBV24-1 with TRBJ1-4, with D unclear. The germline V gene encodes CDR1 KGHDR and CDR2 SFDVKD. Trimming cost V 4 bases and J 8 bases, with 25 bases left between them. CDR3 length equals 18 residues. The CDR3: CATSDPPNLNKIGEKLFF. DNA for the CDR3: TGTGCCACCAGTGACCCACCAAACCTCAACAAAATAGGGGAAAAACTGTTTTTT.

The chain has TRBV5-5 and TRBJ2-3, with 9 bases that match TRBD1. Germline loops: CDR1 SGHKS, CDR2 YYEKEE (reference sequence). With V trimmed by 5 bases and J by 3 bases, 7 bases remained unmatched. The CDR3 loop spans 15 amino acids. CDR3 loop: CASSRDREWTDTQYF. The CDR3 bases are TGTGCCAGCAGTAGGGACAGGGAATGGACAGATACGCAGTATTTT.

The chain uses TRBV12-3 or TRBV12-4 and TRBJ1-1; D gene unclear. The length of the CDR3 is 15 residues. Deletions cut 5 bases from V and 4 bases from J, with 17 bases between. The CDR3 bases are TGTGCCAGCAGTAACCCCCCCGGGGTGGGCACTGAAGCTTTCTTT. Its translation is CASSNPPGVGTEAFF.

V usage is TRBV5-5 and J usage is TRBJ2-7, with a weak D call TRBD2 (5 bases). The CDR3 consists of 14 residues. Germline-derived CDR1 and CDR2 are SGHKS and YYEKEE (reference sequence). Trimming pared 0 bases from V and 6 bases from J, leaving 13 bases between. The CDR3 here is CASSLVPAAVEQYF. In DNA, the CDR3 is TGTGCCAGCAGCTTGGTTCCAGCGGCGGTCGAGCAGTACTTC.

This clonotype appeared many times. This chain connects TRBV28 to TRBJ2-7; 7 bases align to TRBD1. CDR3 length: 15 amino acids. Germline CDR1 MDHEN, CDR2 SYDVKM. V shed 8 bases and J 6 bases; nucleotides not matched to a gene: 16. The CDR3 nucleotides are TGTGCCAGCGAAAAGGGACAGCTCGCCCGTATCGAGCAGTACTTC. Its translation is CASEKGQLARIEQYF.

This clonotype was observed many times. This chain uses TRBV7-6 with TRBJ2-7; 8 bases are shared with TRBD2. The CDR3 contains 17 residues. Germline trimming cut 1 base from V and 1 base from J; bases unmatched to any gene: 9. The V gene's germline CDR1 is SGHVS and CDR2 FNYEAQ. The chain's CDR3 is CASSLEAASGPSYEQYF. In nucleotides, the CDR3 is TGTGCCAGCAGCTTAGAGGCGGCTAGCGGGCCGTCCTACGAGCAGTACTTC.

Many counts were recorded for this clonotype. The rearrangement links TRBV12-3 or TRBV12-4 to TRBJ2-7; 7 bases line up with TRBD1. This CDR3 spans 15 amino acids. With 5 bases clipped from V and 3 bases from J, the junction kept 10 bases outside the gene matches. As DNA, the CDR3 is TGTGCCAGCAGTCCGGACCGGGACAGAGTCTACGAGCAGTACGTC. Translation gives CASSPDRDRVYEQYV.

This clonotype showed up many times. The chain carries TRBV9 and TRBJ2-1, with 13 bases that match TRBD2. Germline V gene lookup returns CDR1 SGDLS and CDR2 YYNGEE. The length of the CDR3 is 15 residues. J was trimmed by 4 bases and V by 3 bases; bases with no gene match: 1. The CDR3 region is CASSATSGGYNEQFF. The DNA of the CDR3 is TGTGCCAGCAGCGCGACTAGCGGGGGGTACAATGAGCAGTTCTTC.

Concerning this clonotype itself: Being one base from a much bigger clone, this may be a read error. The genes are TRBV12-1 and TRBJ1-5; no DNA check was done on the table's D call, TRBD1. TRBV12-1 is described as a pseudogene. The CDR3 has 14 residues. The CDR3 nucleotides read TGTGCCAGCAACCACATGGGGGGCAATCAGCCCCAGCATTTT. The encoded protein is CASNHMGGNQPQHF.

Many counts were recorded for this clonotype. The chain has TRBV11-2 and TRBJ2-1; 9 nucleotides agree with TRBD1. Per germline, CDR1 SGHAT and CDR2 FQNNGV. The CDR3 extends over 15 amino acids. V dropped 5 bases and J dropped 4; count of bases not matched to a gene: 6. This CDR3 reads CASSKGQGTYNEQFF. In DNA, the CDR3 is TGTGCCAGCAGCAAGGGACAGGGAACTTACAATGAGCAGTTCTTC.

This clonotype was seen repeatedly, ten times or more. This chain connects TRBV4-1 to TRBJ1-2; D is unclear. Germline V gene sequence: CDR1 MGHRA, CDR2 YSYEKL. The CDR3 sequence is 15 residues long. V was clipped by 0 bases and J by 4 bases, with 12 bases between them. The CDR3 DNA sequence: TGCGCCAGCAGCCAAGAAGTCCTAACTTCCTATGGCTACACCTTC. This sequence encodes CASSQEVLTSYGYTF.

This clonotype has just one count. Written as DNA, the CDR3 is TGTGCCATCAGTAACACCGGGACCGATGCTGAAGCTTTCTTT. Residues: CAISNTGTDAEAFF. V usage is TRBV10-3 and J usage is TRBJ1-1, with D possibly TRBD1 on 5 matching bases. CDR3 length: 14 residues. V dropped 5 bases and J dropped 6 bases, with 16 bases sitting between them. Germline loops: CDR1 ENHRY, CDR2 SYGVKD.

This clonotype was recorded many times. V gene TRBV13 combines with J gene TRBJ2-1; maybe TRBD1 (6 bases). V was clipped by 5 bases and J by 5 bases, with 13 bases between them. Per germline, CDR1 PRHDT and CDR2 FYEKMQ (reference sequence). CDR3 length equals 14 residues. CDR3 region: CASSNDRIDNEQFF. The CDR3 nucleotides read TGTGCCAGCAGCAACGACAGGATAGACAATGAGCAGTTCTTC.

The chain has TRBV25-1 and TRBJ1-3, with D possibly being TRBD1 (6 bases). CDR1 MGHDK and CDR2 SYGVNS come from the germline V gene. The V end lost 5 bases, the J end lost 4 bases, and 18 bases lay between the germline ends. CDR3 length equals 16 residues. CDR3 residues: CASSLAGAGTGNTIYF. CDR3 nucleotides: TGTGCCAGCAGTCTAGCGGGGGCGGGTACCGGAAACACCATATATTTT.

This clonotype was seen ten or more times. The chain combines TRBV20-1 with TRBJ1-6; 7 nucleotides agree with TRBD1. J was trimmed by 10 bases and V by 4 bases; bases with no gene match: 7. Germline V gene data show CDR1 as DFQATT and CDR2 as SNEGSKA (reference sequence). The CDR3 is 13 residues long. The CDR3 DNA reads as TGCAGTGCTACCACAGGGGAGAACTCACCCCTCCACTTT. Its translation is CSATTGENSPLHF.

The CDR3 region is CATSDLNRGPVLEQYF. DNA of the CDR3: TGTGCCACCAGTGATTTAAACAGGGGGCCCGTCTTGGAGCAGTACTTC. The chain uses TRBV24-1 and TRBJ2-7; 9 bases line up with TRBD1. Germline CDR1 and CDR2: KGHDR and SFDVKD. The CDR3 is made up of 16 amino acids. J was trimmed by 7 bases and V by 1 base; bases with no gene match: 10.

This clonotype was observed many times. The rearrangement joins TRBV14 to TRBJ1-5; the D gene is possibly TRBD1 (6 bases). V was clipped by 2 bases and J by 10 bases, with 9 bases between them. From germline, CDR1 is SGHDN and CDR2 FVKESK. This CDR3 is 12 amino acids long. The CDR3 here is CASSQTGFPQHF. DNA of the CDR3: TGTGCCAGCAGCCAAACAGGGTTTCCCCAGCATTTT.

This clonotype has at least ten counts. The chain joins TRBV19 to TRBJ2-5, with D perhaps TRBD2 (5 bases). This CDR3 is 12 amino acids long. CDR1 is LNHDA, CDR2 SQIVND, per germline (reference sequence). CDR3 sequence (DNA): TGTGCTACGGCAACGGAGGAAGAGACCCAGTACTTC. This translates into CATATEEETQYF.

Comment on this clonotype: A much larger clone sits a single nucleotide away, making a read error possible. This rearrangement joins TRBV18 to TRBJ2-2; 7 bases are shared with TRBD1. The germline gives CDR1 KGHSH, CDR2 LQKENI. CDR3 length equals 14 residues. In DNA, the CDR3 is TGTGCCAGCTCACGCACACAGGGGATCGGGGAGCTGCTTTTT. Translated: CASSRTQGIGELLF. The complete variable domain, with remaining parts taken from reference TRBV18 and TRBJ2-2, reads NAGVMQNPRHLVRRRGQEARLRCSPMKGHSHVYWYRQLPEEGLKFMVYLQKENIIDESGMPKERFSAEFPKEGPSILRIQQVVRGDSAAYFCASSRTQGIGELLFGEGSRLTVL.

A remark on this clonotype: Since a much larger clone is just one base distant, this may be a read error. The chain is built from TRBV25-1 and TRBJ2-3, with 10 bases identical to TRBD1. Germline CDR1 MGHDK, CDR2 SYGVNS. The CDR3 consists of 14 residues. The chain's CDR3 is CASSRQGARDMQYF. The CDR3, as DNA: TGTGCCAGCAGTAGACAGGGGGCGCGCGATATGCAGTATTTT.

CDR3 DNA: TGCAGCGCTCAAGGAAAAGAAGTGTTTTTT. It specifies CSAQGKEVFF. V is TRBV20-1 and J is TRBJ1-4; D call uncertain. Germline V gene data show CDR1 as DFQATT and CDR2 as SNEGSKA (reference sequence). This CDR3 has 10 residues.

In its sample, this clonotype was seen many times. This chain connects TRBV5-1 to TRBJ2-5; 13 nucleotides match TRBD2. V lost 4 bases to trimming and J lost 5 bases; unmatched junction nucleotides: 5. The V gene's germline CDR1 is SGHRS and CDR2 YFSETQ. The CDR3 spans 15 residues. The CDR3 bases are TGCGCCAGCAGCCAAGGACTAGCGGGGGTGGAGACCCAGTACTTC. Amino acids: CASSQGLAGVETQYF.

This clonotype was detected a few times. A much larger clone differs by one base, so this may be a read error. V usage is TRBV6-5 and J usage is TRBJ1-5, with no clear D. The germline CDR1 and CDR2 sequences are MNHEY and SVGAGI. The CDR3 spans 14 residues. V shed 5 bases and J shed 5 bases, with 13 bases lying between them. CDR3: CASSHMSAHQPQHF. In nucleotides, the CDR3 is TGTGCCAGCAGTCATATGTCCGCACATCAGCCCCAGCATTTT.

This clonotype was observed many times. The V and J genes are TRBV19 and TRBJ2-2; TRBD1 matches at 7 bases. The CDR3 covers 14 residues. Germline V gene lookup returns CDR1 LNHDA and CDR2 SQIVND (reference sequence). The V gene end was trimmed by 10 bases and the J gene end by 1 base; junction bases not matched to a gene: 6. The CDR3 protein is CATTGVGNTGELFF. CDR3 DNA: TGTGCCACCACAGGGGTTGGGAACACCGGGGAGCTGTTTTTT.

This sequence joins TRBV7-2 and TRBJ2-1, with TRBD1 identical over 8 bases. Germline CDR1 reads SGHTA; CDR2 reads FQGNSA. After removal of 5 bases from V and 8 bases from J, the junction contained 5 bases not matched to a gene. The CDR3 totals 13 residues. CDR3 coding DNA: TGTGCCAGCAGCCCAAGGACAGGGCATGAGCAGTTCTTC. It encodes CASSPRTGHEQFF.

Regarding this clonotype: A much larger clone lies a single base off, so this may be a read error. In nucleotides, the CDR3 is TGCGCCAGCAGCTTGGCGGGGGGTACGAACATTCAGTGCTTC. Its protein product is CASSLAGGTNIQCF. V is TRBV5-1 and J is TRBJ2-4, with 7 nucleotides matching TRBD2. The germline V gene encodes CDR1 SGHRS and CDR2 YFSETQ. This CDR3 spans 14 amino acids.

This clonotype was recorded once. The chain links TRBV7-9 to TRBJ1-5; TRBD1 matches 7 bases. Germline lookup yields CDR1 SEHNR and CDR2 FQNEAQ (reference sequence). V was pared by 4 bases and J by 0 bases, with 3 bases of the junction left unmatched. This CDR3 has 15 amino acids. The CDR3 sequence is CASSYGQDSNQPQHF. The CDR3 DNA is TGTGCCAGCAGCTACGGACAGGATAGCAATCAGCCCCAGCATTTT.

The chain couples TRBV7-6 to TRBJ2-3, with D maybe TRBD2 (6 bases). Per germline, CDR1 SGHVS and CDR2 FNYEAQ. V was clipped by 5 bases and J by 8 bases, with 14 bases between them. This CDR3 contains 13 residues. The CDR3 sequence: CASSLGLGGTQYF. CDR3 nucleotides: TGTGCCAGCAGCCTAGGTCTGGGAGGTACGCAGTATTTT.

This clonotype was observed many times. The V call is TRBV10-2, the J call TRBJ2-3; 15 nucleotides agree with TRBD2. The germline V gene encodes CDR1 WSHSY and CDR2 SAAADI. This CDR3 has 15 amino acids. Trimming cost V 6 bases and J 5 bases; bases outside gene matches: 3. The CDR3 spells CASRGGLAGGDTQYF. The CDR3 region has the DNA TGCGCCAGCAGGGGGGGACTAGCGGGGGGAGATACGCAGTATTTT.